Included here is one TCR beta chain sequence, with context. The data were obtained in a study of regulatory T cells in long-lasting Graves disease. Time point denoted: newly diagnosed GD, antithyroid drugs for less than 3 months. From PBMCs, RNA was extracted and then used to make the TCR library. EDTA tubes received 7.5 to 9 milliliters of collected peripheral blood. Arm-PCR of CDR3 regions and iRepertoire HTBI primers were the basis on which TCR beta libraries were built. TCRdb re-derived calls from the multiplex PCR reads in MiXCR, one entry per CDR3 protein. The sample includes 440,000 or so distinct CDR3 sequences, roughly 17% seen only once; the top ten take roughly 10%. The CDR3 totals 16 residues. J was trimmed by 4 bases and V by 5 bases; bases with no gene match: 7. CDR1 and CDR2 from the germline V gene are SGHAT and FQNNGV. This sample was also put to use in a study of T cells in Graves' hyperthyroidism and ophthalmopathy. Turning to that study: Calling Graves' hyperthyroidism stable meant ophthalmopathy did not progress within 18 months. Most thyroid-expanded clonotypes above 0.001 were also found in blood.

The receptor's source is a woman in her thirties with Graves disease. The chain recombines TRBV11-2 with TRBJ2-3, with 12 positions matching TRBD2. The sample consisted of peripheral blood mononuclear cells (PBMCs), taken at new diagnosis, from a patient treated with antithyroid drugs. The CDR3 DNA sequence: TGTGCCAGCAGCCGACGACTAGCGGGAGTACCAGATACGCAGTATTTT. This encodes CASSRRLAGVPDTQYF. Together with reference TRBV11-2 and TRBJ2-3, the CDR3 gives the full variable domain: EAGVAQSPRYKIIEKRQSVAFWCNPISGHATLYWYQQILGQGPKLLIQFQNNGVVDDSQLPKDRFSAERLKGVDSTLKIQPAKLEDSAVYLCASSRRLAGVPDTQYFGPGTRLTVL.